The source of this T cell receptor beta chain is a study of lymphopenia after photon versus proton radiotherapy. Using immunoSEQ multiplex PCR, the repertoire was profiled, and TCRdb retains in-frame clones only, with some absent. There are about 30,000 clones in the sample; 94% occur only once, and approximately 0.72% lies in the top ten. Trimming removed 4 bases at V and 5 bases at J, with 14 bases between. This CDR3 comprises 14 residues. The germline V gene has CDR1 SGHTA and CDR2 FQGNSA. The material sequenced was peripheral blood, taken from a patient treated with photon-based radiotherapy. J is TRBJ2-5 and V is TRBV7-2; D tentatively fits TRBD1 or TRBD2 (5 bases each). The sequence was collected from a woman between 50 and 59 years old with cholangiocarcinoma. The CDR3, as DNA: TGTGCCAGCAGCTCCCAGGGCGGGCGTGAGACCCAGTACTTC. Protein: CASSSQGGRETQYF.